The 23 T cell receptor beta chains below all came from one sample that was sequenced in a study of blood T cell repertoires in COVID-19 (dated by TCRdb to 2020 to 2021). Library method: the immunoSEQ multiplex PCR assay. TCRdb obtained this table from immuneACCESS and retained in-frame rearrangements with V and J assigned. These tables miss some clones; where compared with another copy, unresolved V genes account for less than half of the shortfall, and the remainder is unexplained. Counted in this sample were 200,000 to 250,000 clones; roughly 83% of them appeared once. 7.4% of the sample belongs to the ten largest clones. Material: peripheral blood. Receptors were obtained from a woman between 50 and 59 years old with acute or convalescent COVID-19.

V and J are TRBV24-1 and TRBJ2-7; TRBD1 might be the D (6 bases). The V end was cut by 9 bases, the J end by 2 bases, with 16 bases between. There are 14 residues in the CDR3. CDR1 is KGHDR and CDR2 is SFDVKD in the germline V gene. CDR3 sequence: CATSPTGATYEQYF. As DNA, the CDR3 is TGTGCCACCTCTCCGACAGGCGCTACCTACGAGCAGTACTTC.

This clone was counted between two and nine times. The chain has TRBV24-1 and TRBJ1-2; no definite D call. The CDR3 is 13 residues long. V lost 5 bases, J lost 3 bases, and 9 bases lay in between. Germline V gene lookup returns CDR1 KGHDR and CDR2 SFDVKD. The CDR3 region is CATSAERDYGYTF. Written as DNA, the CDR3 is TGTGCCACCAGTGCCGAACGGGACTATGGCTACACCTTC.

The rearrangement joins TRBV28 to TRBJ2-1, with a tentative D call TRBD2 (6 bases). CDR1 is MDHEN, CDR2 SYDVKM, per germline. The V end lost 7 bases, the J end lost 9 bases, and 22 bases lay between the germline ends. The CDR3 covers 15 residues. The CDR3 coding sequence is TGTGCCAGCAATCTAGCTGGCGGGATGTCGGGTGAGCAGTTCTTC. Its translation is CASNLAGGMSGEQFF.

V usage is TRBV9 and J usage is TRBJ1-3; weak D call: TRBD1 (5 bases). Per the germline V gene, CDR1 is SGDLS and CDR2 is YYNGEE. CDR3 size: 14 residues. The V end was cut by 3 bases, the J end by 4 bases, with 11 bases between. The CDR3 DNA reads TGTGCCAGCAGCGCACAGACAGTAGGAAACACCATATATTTT. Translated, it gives CASSAQTVGNTIYF. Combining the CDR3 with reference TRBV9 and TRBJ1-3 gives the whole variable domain DSGVTQTPKHLITATGQRVTLRCSPRSGDLSVYWYQQSLDQGLQFLIQYYNGEERAKGNILERFSAQQFPDLHSELNLSSLELGDSALYFCASSAQTVGNTIYFGEGSWLTVV.

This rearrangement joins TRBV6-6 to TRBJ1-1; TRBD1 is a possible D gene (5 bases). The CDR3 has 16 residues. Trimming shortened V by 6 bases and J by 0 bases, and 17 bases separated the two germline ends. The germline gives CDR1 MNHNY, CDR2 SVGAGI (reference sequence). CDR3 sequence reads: CASRRSEGVMNTEAFF. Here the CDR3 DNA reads TGTGCCAGCAGACGATCAGAAGGGGTGATGAACACTGAAGCTTTCTTT.

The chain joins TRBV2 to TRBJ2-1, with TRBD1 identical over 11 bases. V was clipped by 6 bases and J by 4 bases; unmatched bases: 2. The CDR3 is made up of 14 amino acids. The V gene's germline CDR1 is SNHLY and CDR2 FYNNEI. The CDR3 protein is CASRGTGGYNEQFF. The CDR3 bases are TGTGCCAGCAGGGGGACAGGGGGATACAATGAGCAGTTCTTC.

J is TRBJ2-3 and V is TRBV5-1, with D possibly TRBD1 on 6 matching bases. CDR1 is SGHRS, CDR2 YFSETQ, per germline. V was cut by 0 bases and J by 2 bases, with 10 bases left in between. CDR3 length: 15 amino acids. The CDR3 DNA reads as TGCGCCAGCAGCTTGGACCCAGGGGCCACAGATACGCAGTATTTT. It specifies CASSLDPGATDTQYF.

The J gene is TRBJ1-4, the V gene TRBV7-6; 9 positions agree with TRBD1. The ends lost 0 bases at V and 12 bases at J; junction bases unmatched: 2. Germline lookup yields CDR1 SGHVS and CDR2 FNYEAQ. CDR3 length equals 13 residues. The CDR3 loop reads CASSLAGQGQLFF. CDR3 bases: TGTGCCAGCAGCTTAGCCGGACAGGGGCAACTGTTTTTT.

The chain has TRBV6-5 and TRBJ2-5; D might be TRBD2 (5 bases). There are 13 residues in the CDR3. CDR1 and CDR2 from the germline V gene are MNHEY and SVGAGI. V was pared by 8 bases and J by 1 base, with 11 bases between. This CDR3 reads CASARGPQETQYF. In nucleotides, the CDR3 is TGTGCCAGCGCCCGCGGGCCCCAAGAGACCCAGTACTTC.

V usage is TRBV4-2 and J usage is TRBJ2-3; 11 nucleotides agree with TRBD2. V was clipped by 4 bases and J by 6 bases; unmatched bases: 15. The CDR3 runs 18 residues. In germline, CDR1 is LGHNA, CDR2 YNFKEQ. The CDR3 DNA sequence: TGTGCCAGCAGCCCCAAAACCCCACTAGCGGGAGCATTCGATACGCAGTATTTT. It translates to CASSPKTPLAGAFDTQYF.

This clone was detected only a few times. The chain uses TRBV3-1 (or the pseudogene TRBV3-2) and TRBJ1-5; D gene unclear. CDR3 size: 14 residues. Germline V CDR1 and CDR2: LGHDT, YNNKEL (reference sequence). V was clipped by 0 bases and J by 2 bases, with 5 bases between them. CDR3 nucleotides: TGTGCCAGCAGCCAAGATTTAGGCAATCAGCCCCAGCATTTT. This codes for CASSQDLGNQPQHF.

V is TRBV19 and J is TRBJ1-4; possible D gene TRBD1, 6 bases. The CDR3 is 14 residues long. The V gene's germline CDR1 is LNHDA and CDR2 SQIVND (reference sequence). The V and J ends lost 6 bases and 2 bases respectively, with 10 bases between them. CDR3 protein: CASSPTGTNEKLFF. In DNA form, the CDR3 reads TGTGCCAGTAGCCCGACAGGCACTAATGAAAAACTGTTTTTT.

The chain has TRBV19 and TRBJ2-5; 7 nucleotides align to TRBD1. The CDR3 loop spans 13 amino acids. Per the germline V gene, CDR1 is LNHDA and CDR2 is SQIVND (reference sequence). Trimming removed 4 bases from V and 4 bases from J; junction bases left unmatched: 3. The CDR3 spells CASSTGQRETQYF. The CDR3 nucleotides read TGTGCCAGTAGTACGGGACAGAGAGAGACCCAGTACTTC.

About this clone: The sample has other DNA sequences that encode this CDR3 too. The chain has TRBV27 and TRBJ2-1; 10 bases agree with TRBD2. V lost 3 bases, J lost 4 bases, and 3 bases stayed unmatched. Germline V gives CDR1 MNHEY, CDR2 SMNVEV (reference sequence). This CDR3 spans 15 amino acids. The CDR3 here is CASSLGTSVYNEQFF. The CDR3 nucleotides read TGTGCCAGCAGTTTGGGGACTAGCGTTTACAATGAGCAGTTCTTC.

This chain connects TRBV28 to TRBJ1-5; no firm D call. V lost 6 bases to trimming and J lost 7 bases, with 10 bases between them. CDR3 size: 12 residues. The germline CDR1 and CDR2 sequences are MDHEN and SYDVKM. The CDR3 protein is CASSPLSQPQHF. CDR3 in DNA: TGTGCCAGCAGCCCCTTAAGCCAGCCCCAGCATTTT.

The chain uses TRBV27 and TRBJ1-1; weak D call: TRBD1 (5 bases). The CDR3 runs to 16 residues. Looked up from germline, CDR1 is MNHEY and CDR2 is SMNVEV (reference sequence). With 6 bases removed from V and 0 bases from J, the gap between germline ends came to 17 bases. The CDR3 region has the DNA TGTGCCAGCAGGAAGGATGGGGGGAAGGTGAACACTGAAGCTTTCTTT. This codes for CASRKDGGKVNTEAFF.

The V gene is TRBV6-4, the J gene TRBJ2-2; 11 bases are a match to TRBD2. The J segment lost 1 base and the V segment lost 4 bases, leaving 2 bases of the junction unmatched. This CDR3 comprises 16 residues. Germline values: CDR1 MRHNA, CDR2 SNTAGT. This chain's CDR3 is CASSASGGQNTGELFF. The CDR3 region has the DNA TGTGCCAGCAGTGCTAGCGGGGGGCAGAACACCGGGGAGCTGTTTTTT.

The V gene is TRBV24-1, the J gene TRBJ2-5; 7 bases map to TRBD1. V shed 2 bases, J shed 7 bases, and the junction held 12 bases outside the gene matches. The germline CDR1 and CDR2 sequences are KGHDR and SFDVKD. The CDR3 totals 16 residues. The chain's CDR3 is CATSDSPQGSLGTQYF. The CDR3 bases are TGTGCCACCAGTGATTCCCCACAGGGGTCCTTGGGGACCCAGTACTTC.

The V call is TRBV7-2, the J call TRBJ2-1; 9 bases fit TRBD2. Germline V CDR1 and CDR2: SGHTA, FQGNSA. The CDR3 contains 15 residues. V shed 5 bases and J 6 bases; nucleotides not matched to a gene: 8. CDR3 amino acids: CASSNSAGGSNEQFF. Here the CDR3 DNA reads TGTGCCAGCAGCAACTCGGCGGGGGGGAGCAATGAGCAGTTCTTC. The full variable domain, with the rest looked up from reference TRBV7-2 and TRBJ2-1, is GAGVSQSPSNKVTEKGKDVELRCDPISGHTALYWYRQSLGQGLEFLIYFQGNSAPDKSGLPSDRFSAERTGGSVSTLTIQRTQQEDSAVYLCASSNSAGGSNEQFFGPGTRLTVL.

Here the CDR3 reads CASSTGQGYNSPLHF. In nucleotides, the CDR3 is TGCGCCAGCAGCACAGGACAGGGGTATAATTCACCCCTCCACTTT. The J gene is TRBJ1-6, the V gene TRBV5-1, with 9 bases that match TRBD1. The CDR3 extends over 15 amino acids. With 4 bases clipped from V and 4 bases from J, the junction kept 3 bases outside the gene matches. Germline assignment: CDR1 SGHRS and CDR2 YFSETQ.

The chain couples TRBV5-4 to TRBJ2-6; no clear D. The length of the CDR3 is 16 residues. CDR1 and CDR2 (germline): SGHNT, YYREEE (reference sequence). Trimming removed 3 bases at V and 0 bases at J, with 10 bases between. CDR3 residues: CASSWSGSSGANVLTF. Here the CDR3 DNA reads TGTGCCAGCAGCTGGTCAGGTAGCTCTGGGGCCAACGTCCTGACTTTC.

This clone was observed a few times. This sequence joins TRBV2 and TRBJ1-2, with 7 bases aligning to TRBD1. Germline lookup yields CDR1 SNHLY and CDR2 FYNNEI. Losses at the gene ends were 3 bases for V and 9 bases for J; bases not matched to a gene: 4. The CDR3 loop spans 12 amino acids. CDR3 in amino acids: CASSDGQVRYTF. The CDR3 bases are TGTGCCAGCAGTGACGGACAGGTTCGCTACACCTTC.

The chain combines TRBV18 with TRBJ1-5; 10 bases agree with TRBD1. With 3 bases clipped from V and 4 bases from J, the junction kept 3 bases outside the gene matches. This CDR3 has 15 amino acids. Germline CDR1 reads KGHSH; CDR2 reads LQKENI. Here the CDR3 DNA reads TGTGCCAGCTCACCCGGACAGGGGGGTAATCAGCCCCAGCATTTT. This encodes CASSPGQGGNQPQHF. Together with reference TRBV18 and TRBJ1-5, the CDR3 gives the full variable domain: NAGVMQNPRHLVRRRGQEARLRCSPMKGHSHVYWYRQLPEEGLKFMVYLQKENIIDESGMPKERFSAEFPKEGPSILRIQQVVRGDSAAYFCASSPGQGGNQPQHFGDGTRLSIL.